The TCR beta chain under discussion was sequenced for a study of cytomegalovirus exposure and HLA in healthy donors (dated by TCRdb to the late 2010s). In the study overall: An earlier analysis of several hundred of the donors reported about 280 Gb of sequence data and 90 million to 120 million unique TCR beta sequences obtained from about 170 million T cells. Approximately 310 gigabases of sequencing data and roughly 90 million unique TCR sequences were included in an early release covering several hundred HLA-typed donors. Of the 350 to 400 genotyped donors, roughly 80% fell in the genetic ancestry cluster associated with self-reported Caucasian donors. The aim of the study was to test whether cataloging public T cell receptors could identify signatures of past pathogen exposure. The study profiled the T cell repertoires of some 610 subjects by immunosequencing and related them to cytomegalovirus serostatus. A separate validation cohort of over a hundred different subjects was used in addition to the approximately 670-subject first cohort. The study combined high-throughput TCR immunosequencing, statistical association of individual TCRs with disease status, and machine learning to predict cytomegalovirus infection status. A later analysis re-examined previously published TCR beta repertoires from hundreds of donors and added high-resolution HLA genotyping to investigate patterns of TCR occurrence. The later analysis used no new phenotypic data to find candidate immune exposures, relying instead on TCR beta sequences and their occurrence across donors. An earlier analysis of 500 to 750 of the donors applied high-throughput TCR beta sequencing to assess whether each TCR beta V gene segment acted as functional or pseudogenic. Alongside the repertoire data, information on donor age, sex, ethnicity and CMV serostatus was compiled. A later genetic analysis used genome-wide SNP genotypes for about 55% of the 666 donors, treating that subset as a discovery cohort. Every discovery cohort repertoire had been produced on one sequencing platform. HLA typing covered class I and class II loci at four-digit resolution. Typing coverage varied by locus: about 629-640 donors for A, B, C, DRB1 and DQB1; some 520 for DQA1; nearly 610 for DPA1; 450 to 480 for DPB1. About five DR-DQ haplotypes were handled as single units for association and clustering, since linkage in the cohort was strong. Among around 400 genotyped donors of the cohort, an average of approximately 240,000 unique TCR beta nucleotide sequences were sequenced per donor, roughly 20% of them non-productive.

This clone was seen once. The antigen it recognizes is unknown. There are no base qualities to consult, and no much larger clone falls within one base. Overall study outcomes, separate from this receptor: Correlated functional status among segregating V segments might reflect linkage disequilibrium, but an unknown experimental factor could not be ruled out. A further reported finding was that TCR beta sequences accurately predicted the HLA-A and HLA-B alleles for most subjects in the first cohort. Some IMGT-functional V segments, including TRBV6-2 and TRBV6-3, could not be told apart with the 87-base-pair reads, so those segments were excluded. This cohort had only TCR beta chains sequenced, and the lack of alpha or paired-chain data limited which features could be detected. In a later analysis, HLA-associated TCR beta chains were found to be more clonally expanded and to have lower generation probabilities than equally common non-associated chains. A later genetic analysis associated a missense DCLRE1C variant with V-gene and J-gene trimming of TCR beta chains, and an independent cohort replicated the association. A later analysis reported that several top co-occurrence clusters appeared linked to parvovirus B19, influenza, CMV and Epstein-Barr virus. Assigning TCR associations to individual alleles was difficult when HLA alleles, especially DR and DQ, strongly co-occurred. Most TCR sequences were seen in very few donors, while some public TCRs were found in many individuals. In the study, about 150 TCR beta chains were listed as associated with cytomegalovirus. In a later analysis, 15,000 to 20,000 TCR beta sequences were associated with specific HLA alleles at a false discovery rate of 0.05. Because HLA typing was unavailable for some donors at each locus, only the typed subset was used in association tests. Sequencing depth was assumed to be roughly uniform across donors in the presence/absence analyses, though that assumption may not hold. CMV serostatus was the only immune exposure information available for the cohort. According to a later analysis, TCR association rates differed among HLA loci, with DRB1 alleles showing the most associated TCRs and HLA-C alleles showing the fewest. Because counts were too low, approximately 18 rarely observed V segments, including chromosome 9 orphons, were excluded from the earlier analysis of 587 of the donors. The authors suggested that the approach could potentially be generalized to other disease states and immunological phenotypes. In an earlier analysis of fewer than 700 of the donors, most TCR beta V segments appeared in productive rearrangements about 87% or about 30% of the time, broadly matching IMGT annotations. In both the original and validation cohorts, the classifier was reported to diagnose cytomegalovirus status with high specificity and sensitivity. The sequencing pipeline was judged likely to have produced a cluster of highly shared sequence variants as a technical artifact. Compared with the roughly 710-donor mean, donors in an Asian-associated ancestry cluster had fewer N-insertions in productive TCRs, according to a later genetic analysis. A later analysis found that most CMV-associated TCR beta chains appeared HLA-restricted, with HLA associations seemingly driven largely by CMV exposure. In vitro tests confirmed that a few of the cytomegalovirus-associated TCR beta chains recognize cytomegalovirus antigens.

V is reduced by 4 bases and J by 3 bases, leaving a spacing of 13 bases between them. Measured from the cysteine to the phenylalanine, the CDR3 is 14 residues long. Left in the record is the CDR3 DNA by itself, 42 bases read in frame from the first base. CDR1 and CDR2, per the germline V gene, are MDHEN and SYDVKM. The cohort consisted of 600 or so healthy bone marrow donors. All cohort members were sampled while nominally healthy, although unrecorded immune exposures were likely present. The donor was CMV seropositive and was included in the group of 250 to 300 seropositive cohort members. Each donor provided a peripheral blood sample, and peripheral blood mononuclear cells were used for TCR beta sequencing. The Qiagen DNeasy Blood Extraction Kit was used to extract genomic DNA from the blood cell samples. The library was built by means of the immunoSEQ multiplex PCR assay. The multiplex PCR relied on a mix of 60 forward primers for TCR Vbeta segments and 13 reverse primers for TCR Jbeta segments. The CDR3 region of rearranged TCR beta genes was amplified from genomic DNA with a multiplex PCR assay. The Illumina HiSeq System was used to sequence the amplified TCR beta libraries as 87-base-pair reads. The authors' pipeline ran thus. Across the 670 or so repertoires, a later analysis counted some 80 million unique TCR beta chains, some 11 million of which were shared by at least two donors. Raw reads were error-corrected and collapsed into unique sequences by a nearest-neighbor algorithm in which closely related sequences were merged to remove PCR and sequencing errors. To assign V, D and J gene segments, CDR3 sequences were aligned to IMGT reference sequences. For a sequence to be retained, a match of at least six nucleotides to both a V gene segment and a J gene segment was required. Rearrangements were called productive when the CDR3 lacked stop codons and stayed in frame with V and J; all others were non-productive. Following IMGT convention, CDR3 was defined as the stretch from the second conserved V-encoded cysteine to the conserved J-encoded phenylalanine. The earlier analysis of about 500 of the donors excluded sequences that lacked an unambiguous match to a single V gene segment. In an earlier analysis of several hundred of the donors, V segments were called functional above 56.7% productive rearrangements and were called segregating when the between-donor standard deviation exceeded 5%. A statistical classification framework was built for diagnosing cytomegalovirus status from the catalog of TCR beta chain sequences. In a later analysis, V and J genes were assigned by comparing TCR nucleotide sequences against IMGT/GENE-DB human TR gene sequences. Using the TCRdist pipeline, a later analysis assigned CDR3 sequences along with most-parsimonious VDJ recombination scenarios. In a later analysis, each TCR beta chain was defined by its CDR3 amino acid sequence together with its V-gene family, and reads without a unique V-gene family were excluded. To address suspected cross-contamination and a sequencing artifact, a later analysis removed some 620 highly shared, low-generation-probability nucleotide sequences. For each public chain, a later analysis derived a clonal expansion index from normalized ranks of inferred template counts within each repertoire. A later analysis computed generation probabilities with a VDJ recombination model fitted to out-of-frame rearrangements, and checked the results against IGoR. In a later analysis, hypergeometric tests were used to score TCR-TCR, TCR-HLA and TCR-CMV co-occurrence, with a repertoire-size bias correction applied to TCR pairs. In a later analysis, false discovery rates were estimated by permuting HLA or CMV assignments 20 times. In a later analysis, co-occurring TCRs were grouped with DBSCAN, and TCRdist sequence similarity was added when clustering was performed within HLA-allele-positive subsets. Co-occurrence clustering excluded repertoires with fewer than 30,000 or more than 120,000 public chains, plus five with anomalous nucleotide sharing. Entries here come from immuneACCESS through TCRdb and include only in-frame sequences with V and J called. Some clones fail to appear in such tables; in the studies checked, an unresolved V gene covers under half of the shortfall, and the cause of the remainder is unknown. That table is the source of V, J and clone size, and D and trimming were worked out from the DNA. The sample has about 67,000 clones on record, 80% to 90% of them singletons. The top ten constitute 9.5% to 13% of the sample.

Sample: PBMCs. The receptor's source is a woman aged 25-40 years in good health and CMV-seropositive. This chain is built from TRBV28 and TRBJ2-7, with no confidently assigned D gene. In nucleotides, the sequence is TGTGCCAGCAGTTACCGAGAGCCTAGCTACGAGCAGTACTTC. Its translation reads: CASSYREPSYEQYF.